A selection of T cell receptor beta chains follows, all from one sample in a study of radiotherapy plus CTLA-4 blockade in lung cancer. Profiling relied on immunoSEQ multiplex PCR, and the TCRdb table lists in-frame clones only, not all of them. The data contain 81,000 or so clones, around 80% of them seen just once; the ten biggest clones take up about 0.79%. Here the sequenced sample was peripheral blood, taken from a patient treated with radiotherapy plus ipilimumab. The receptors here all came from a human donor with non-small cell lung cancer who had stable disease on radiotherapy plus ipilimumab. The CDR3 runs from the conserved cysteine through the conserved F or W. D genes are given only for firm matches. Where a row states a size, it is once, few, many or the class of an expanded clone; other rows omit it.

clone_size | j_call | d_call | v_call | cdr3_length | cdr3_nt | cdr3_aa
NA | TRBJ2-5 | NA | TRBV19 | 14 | TGTGCCAGTTCGAAATTGACTGCTTCAGAGACCCAGTACTTC | CASSKLTASETQYF
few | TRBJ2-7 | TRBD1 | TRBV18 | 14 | TGTGCCAGCTCACCCGCCGGGACAGCCTACGAGCAGTACTTC | CASSPAGTAYEQYF
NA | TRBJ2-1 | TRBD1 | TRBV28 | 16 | TGTGCCAGCAGTTTTTTCTTCGGGACAGGTTACAATGAGCAGTTCTTC | CASSFFFGTGYNEQFF
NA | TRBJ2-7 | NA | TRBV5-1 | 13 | TGCGCCAGCAGCTCGGTGGGGGACGACGAGCAGTACTTC | CASSSVGDDEQYF
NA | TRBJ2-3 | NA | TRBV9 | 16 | TGTGCCAGCAGCGCGTCCGGGACACCTTCCACAGATACGCAGTATTTT | CASSASGTPSTDTQYF
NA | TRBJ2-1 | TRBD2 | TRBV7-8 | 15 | TGTGCCAGCAGCTCATCTAGCGGGCCCTACAATGAGCAGTTCTTC | CASSSSSGPYNEQFF
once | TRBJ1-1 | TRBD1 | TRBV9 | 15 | TGTGCCAGCAGCCCATCATTGACAGGGAGCCCTGAAGCTTTCTTT | CASSPSLTGSPEAFF
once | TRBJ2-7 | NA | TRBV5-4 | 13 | TGTGCCAGCAGCACCGCGAAGTCCTACGAGCAGTACTTC | CASSTAKSYEQYF
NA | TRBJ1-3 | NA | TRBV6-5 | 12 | TGTGCCAGGTTTCACAGGGTTGACACCATATATTTT | CARFHRVDTIYF
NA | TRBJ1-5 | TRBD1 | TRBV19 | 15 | TGTGCCAGTAGCCCCCGGGACAGGGAAAGTCAGCCCCAGCATTTT | CASSPRDRESQPQHF
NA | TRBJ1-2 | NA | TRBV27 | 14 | TGTGCCAGCAGTTTGCAGGGAGCCAATATGGGCTACACCTTC | CASSLQGANMGYTF
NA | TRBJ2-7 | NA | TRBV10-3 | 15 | TGTGCCATCAGTGGCCCCCGAGGGGGGGCGGGCGAGCAGTACTTC | CAISGPRGGAGEQYF
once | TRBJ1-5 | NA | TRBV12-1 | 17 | TGTGCCAGCCCGCGGACACCCGATGATTATAGCAATCAGCCCCAGCATTTT | CASPRTPDDYSNQPQHF
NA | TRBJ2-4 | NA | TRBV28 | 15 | TGTGCCAGCAGTACAGGGCGAACCATCAAAAACATTCAGTACTTC | CASSTGRTIKNIQYF
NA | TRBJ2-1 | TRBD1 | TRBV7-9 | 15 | TGTGCCAGCAGCATGGGGGACAGGGGCTACAATGAGCAGTTCTTC | CASSMGDRGYNEQFF
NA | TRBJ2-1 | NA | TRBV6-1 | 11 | TGTGCCAGCAGTGAAGGGGGTGAGCAGTTCTTC | CASSEGGEQFF
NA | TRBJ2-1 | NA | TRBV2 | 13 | TGTGCCAGCAGTGAAGCGGGGGCCCGGGGCCTGTTCTTC | CASSEAGARGLFF
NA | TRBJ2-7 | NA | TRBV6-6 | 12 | TGTGCCAGCACCCCAAAGGAGGGGGAGCAGTACTTC | CASTPKEGEQYF
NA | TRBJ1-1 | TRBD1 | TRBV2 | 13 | TGTGCCAGCAGGCAGGGACAGGCCTATGAAGCTTTCTTT | CASRQGQAYEAFF
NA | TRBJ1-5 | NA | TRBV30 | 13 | TGTGCCTGGAGTGGGGGGAGCGCTCAGCCCCAGCATTTT | CAWSGGSAQPQHF
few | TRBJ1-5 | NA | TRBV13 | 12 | TGTGCCAGCAGTCTAAAAGGTCAGCCCCAGCATTTT | CASSLKGQPQHF
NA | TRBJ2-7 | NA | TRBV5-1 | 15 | TGCGCCAGCAGCTTGGTCCAGGGGGGAACCTACGAGCAGTACTTC | CASSLVQGGTYEQYF
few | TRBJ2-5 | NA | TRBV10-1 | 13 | TGCGCCAGCAGTGAAAACATCAGGGAGACCCAGTACTTC | CASSENIRETQYF
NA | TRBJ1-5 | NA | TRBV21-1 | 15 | TGTGCCAGCAGCAGACCGGGGCCTAGCAATCAGCCCCAGCATTTT | CASSRPGPSNQPQHF
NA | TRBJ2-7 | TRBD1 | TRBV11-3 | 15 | TGTGCCAGCAGCCTCGGGACAGGGGGCTCCTACGAGCAGTACTTC | CASSLGTGGSYEQYF
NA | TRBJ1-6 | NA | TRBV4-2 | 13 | TGTGCCAGCAGGTATGACAGTAATTCACCCCTCCACTTT | CASRYDSNSPLHF
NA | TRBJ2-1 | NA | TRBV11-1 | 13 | TGTGCCAGCAGCTATTCTCGGTACAATGAGCAGTTCTTC | CASSYSRYNEQFF
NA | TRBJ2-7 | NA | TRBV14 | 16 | TGTGCCAGCAGCAGGATCCCTGACAGGAGCTCCTACGAGCAGTACTTC | CASSRIPDRSSYEQYF
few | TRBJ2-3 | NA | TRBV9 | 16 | TGTGCCAGCAGCGTAGAGGGTGGGGGCGCGGCAGATACGCAGTATTTT | CASSVEGGGAADTQYF
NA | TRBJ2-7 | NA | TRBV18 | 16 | TGTGCCAGCTCACCAAAGCAGTCGGGTAGCTCCTACGAGCAGTACTTC | CASSPKQSGSSYEQYF
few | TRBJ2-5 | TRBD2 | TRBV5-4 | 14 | TGTGCCAGCCGGGCCAGCGGGGGGAAGGAGACCCAGTACTTC | CASRASGGKETQYF
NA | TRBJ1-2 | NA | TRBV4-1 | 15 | TGCGCCAGCAGCCAAGAGGCCGGGGCGGAATATGGCTACACCTTC | CASSQEAGAEYGYTF
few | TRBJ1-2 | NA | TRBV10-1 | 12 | TGCGCCAGCAGTGAAGATAACTATGGCTACACCTTC | CASSEDNYGYTF
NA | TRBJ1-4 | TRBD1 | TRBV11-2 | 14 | TGTGCCAGCAGCTCCTCAGGGGGCTCTGAAAAACTGTTTTTT | CASSSSGGSEKLFF
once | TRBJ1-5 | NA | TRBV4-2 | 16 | TGTGCCAGCAGCCAACCTGGGAGGGCAGGAGATCAGTCCCAGCATTTT | CASSQPGRAGDQSQHF
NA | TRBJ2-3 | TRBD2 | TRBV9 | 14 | TGTGCCAGCAGCAGTAGCGGGAGTGGAAATACGCAGTATTTT | CASSSSGSGNTQYF
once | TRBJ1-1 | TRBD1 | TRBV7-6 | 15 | TGTGCCAGCAGCCTCGGACAGGGACAGAACACTGAAGCTTTCTTT | CASSLGQGQNTEAFF
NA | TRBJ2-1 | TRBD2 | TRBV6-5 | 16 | TGTGCCAGCAGTTCGCGGACTAGCGGGTCCCACAATGAGCAGTTCTTC | CASSSRTSGSHNEQFF
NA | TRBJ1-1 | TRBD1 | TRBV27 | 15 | TGTGCCAGCAGTCTCACGCGGGCAGGGGGCGGTGAAGCTTTCTTT | CASSLTRAGGGEAFF
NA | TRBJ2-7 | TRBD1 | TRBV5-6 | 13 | TGTGCCAGCAGCCGACAGGGGGTTGGCGAGCAGTACTTC | CASSRQGVGEQYF
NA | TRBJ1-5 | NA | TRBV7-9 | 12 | TGTGCCAGCAGCTTAGATAATCAGCCCCAGCATTTT | CASSLDNQPQHF
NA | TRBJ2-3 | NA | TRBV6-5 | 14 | TGTGCCAGCAGTTCGTCAGGGGGCACAGATACGCAGTATTTT | CASSSSGGTDTQYF
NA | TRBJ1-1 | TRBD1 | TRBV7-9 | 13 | TGTGCCAGCACTGGGACAGTTAACACTGAAGCTTTCTTT | CASTGTVNTEAFF
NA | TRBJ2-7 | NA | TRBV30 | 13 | TGTGCCTGGAGGAGCCCTCCCGCCCACGAGCAGTACTTC | CAWRSPPAHEQYF
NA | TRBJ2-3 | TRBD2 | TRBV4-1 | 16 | TGCGCCAGCAGCCAAAGGGATAGCGGGAGTGAAGATACGCAGTATTTT | CASSQRDSGSEDTQYF
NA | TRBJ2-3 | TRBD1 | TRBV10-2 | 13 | TGCGCCAGCAGGACAGGGGATACAGATACGCAGTATTTT | CASRTGDTDTQYF
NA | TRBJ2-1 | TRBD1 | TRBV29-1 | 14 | TGCAGCGTTGATGGACAGGGGGCGGGGAATGAGCAGTTCTTC | CSVDGQGAGNEQFF
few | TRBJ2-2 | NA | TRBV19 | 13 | TGTGCCAGTAGTATTGGGAACACCGGGGAGCTGTTTTTT | CASSIGNTGELFF
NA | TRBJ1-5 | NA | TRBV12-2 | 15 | TGTGCAAGTCGCTTCGGACAGCCTCCAAGGGGGGCCCAGCATTTT | CASRFGQPPRGAQHF
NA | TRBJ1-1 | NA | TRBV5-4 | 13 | TGTGCCAGCAGCTTGGGGCTGAACACTGAAGCTTTCTTT | CASSLGLNTEAFF
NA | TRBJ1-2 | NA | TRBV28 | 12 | TGTGCCAGCAGAGGAGGGGGTAATCTCTACACCTTC | CASRGGGNLYTF
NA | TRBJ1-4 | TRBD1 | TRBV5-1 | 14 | TGCGCCAGCAGCCCAGGACAGGGGGGTGAAAAACTGTTTTTT | CASSPGQGGEKLFF